The 23 T cell receptor beta chains in this list originate from one sample, sequenced in a study of Ad26.COV2.S vaccination and SARS-CoV-2 variants. TCRdb's copy holds only in-frame clones and misses some; the assay was immunoSEQ multiplex PCR. The sample lists roughly 450,000 clones, about nine tenths occurring once. Treatment indicated: around 19 received Ad26.COV2.S at low or high dose, single or two shots; several received placebo; per-sample allocation not given. Each sample was drawn 63 days after the first injection (of vaccine or placebo). The material sequenced was peripheral blood, taken in a trial of Ad26.COV2.S vaccine versus placebo. These receptor sequences come from a person between 18 and 60 years old who received the Ad26.COV2.S COVID-19 vaccine or a placebo.

The chain recombines TRBV7-8 with TRBJ2-5; 9 bases map to TRBD1. CDR1 and CDR2 from the germline V gene are SGHVS and FQNEAQ. With 5 bases clipped from V and 5 bases from J, the junction kept 3 bases outside the gene matches. This CDR3 contains 13 residues. The CDR3 loop reads CASSRDRGETQYF. The CDR3 DNA is TGTGCCAGCAGCAGAGACAGGGGGGAGACCCAGTACTTC.

The chain carries TRBV28 and TRBJ2-1; 7 bases agree with TRBD2. The CDR3 has 16 residues. The trim removed 2 bases at V and 7 bases at J, leaving 11 bases unmatched. Germline-derived CDR1 and CDR2 are MDHEN and SYDVKM. CDR3 DNA sequence: TGTGCCAGCAGTTTACGACGTCTCCGGGGGGTTAATGAGCAGTTCTTC. This gives the protein CASSLRRLRGVNEQFF.

The chain couples TRBV4-1 to TRBJ1-1; no clear D gene. Germline CDR1 is MGHRA and CDR2 is YSYEKL. Deletions cut 5 bases from V and 6 bases from J, with 16 bases between. CDR3 size: 14 residues. DNA of the CDR3: TGCGCCAGCAGCTCTCCGACCAGAAGAGCTGAAGCTTTCTTT. Its protein product is CASSSPTRRAEAFF.

This chain connects TRBV5-1 to TRBJ2-3; a possible D gene is TRBD1 (6 bases). This CDR3 has 14 amino acids. The germline V gene has CDR1 SGHRS and CDR2 YFSETQ. With 2 bases removed from V and 2 bases from J, the gap between germline ends came to 9 bases. Written as DNA, the CDR3 is TGCGCCAGCAGCTTAGACAGGCCCACAGATACGCAGTATTTT. Its translation: CASSLDRPTDTQYF.

This rearrangement joins TRBV30 to TRBJ2-3, with 9 bases aligning to TRBD1. In germline, CDR1 is GTSNPN, CDR2 SVGIG (reference sequence). The J segment lost 2 bases and the V segment lost 5 bases, leaving 2 bases of the junction unmatched. The CDR3 length is 13 residues. CDR3 in DNA: TGTGCCTGGGGGACAGGGACCACAGATACGCAGTATTTT. Amino acid sequence: CAWGTGTTDTQYF.

The rearrangement links TRBV6-6 to TRBJ1-5; D uncertain. Germline lookup yields CDR1 MNHNY and CDR2 SVGAGI (reference sequence). The CDR3 extends over 14 amino acids. V lost 3 bases to trimming and J lost 6 bases, with 12 bases between them. CDR3 region: CASSYLLVAQPQHF. CDR3 coding DNA: TGTGCCAGCAGTTATTTATTGGTGGCTCAGCCCCAGCATTTT.

The V call is TRBV5-4, the J call TRBJ2-5; 10 positions match TRBD1. This CDR3 spans 15 amino acids. The V gene's germline CDR1 is SGHNT and CDR2 YYREEE (reference sequence). J lost 4 bases, V lost 4 bases, and 7 bases had no gene match. CDR3 bases: TGTGCCAGCAGCAGTCCCGGGACAGGGGCAGAGACCCAGTACTTC. Translation: CASSSPGTGAETQYF.

This chain connects TRBV7-6 to TRBJ2-2; 9 bases are shared with TRBD2. V trimming: 5 bases; J trimming: 6 bases; junction bases outside the gene matches: 10. CDR1 and CDR2 from the germline V gene are SGHVS and FNYEAQ. The CDR3 extends over 16 amino acids. As DNA, the CDR3 is TGTGCCAGCAGCCACCCGGGGCAGCGGGAGGCCGGGGAGCTGTTTTTT. Encoded protein: CASSHPGQREAGELFF.

The rearrangement links TRBV11-2 to TRBJ2-7; D could derive from TRBD1 or TRBD2 (5 bases each). V lost 0 bases and J 7 bases, leaving 16 bases between the germline ends. The CDR3 sequence is 15 residues long. In germline, CDR1 is SGHAT, CDR2 FQNNGV. DNA for the CDR3: TGTGCCAGCAGCTTAGAGGTATTGGGACCCCCGGAGCAGTACTTC. This codes for CASSLEVLGPPEQYF.

The rearrangement uses TRBV4-3 and TRBJ1-2, with D maybe TRBD1 (5 bases). The CDR3 is 15 amino acids. The V gene's germline CDR1 is LGHNA and CDR2 YSLEER. Trimming took off 0 bases at V and 5 bases at J, with 13 bases between the two ends. CDR3 in amino acids: CASSQDAGERYGYTF. CDR3 in DNA: TGCGCCAGCAGCCAAGATGCGGGGGAAAGATATGGCTACACCTTC.

J is TRBJ2-7 and V is TRBV29-1; TRBD1 matches 9 bases. CDR1 and CDR2 (germline): SQVTM, ANQGSEA. After removal of 7 bases from V and 0 bases from J, the junction contained 7 bases not matched to a gene. This CDR3 has 14 amino acids. The DNA for the CDR3 is TGCAGCGCTACCGGGACAGGGAGCTCCTACGAGCAGTACTTC. Its protein is CSATGTGSSYEQYF.

This chain links TRBV5-5 with TRBJ2-1, with D perhaps given as TRBD1 or TRBD2 (6 bases each). The V and J ends lost 4 bases and 0 bases respectively, with 14 bases between them. Germline V CDR1 and CDR2: SGHKS, YYEKEE (reference sequence). The CDR3 has 16 amino acids. The CDR3 DNA sequence: TGTGCCAGCAGCCAGGGGACTCTAAGCTCCTACAATGAGCAGTTCTTC. This codes for CASSQGTLSSYNEQFF.

The count of this clone is one. The rearrangement joins TRBV11-2 to TRBJ2-7; TRBD1 matches at 8 bases. The CDR3 is 13 residues long. V was pared by 3 bases and J by 3 bases, with 1 base of the junction left unmatched. From germline, CDR1 is SGHAT and CDR2 FQNNGV. DNA for the CDR3: TGTGCCAGCAGCTTTGGGACAGGCTACGAGCAGTACTTC. As protein: CASSFGTGYEQYF.

The genes are TRBV11-3 and TRBJ2-1, with TRBD2 identical over 10 bases. Per the germline V gene, CDR1 is SGHNT and CDR2 is YENEEA. The length of the CDR3 is 15 residues. V lost 5 bases and J lost 8; bases outside the gene matches: 9. The CDR3: CASSRKREGKDEQFF. The DNA for the CDR3 is TGTGCCAGCAGCCGGAAGCGGGAGGGTAAGGATGAGCAGTTCTTC.

This sequence joins TRBV18 and TRBJ2-3; D ambiguous. V lost 4 bases, J lost 3 bases, and 8 bases lay in between. The length of the CDR3 is 13 residues. Per germline, CDR1 KGHSH and CDR2 LQKENI. CDR3 sequence reads: CASSHERTDTQYF. CDR3 sequence (DNA): TGTGCCAGCTCACACGAGAGGACAGATACGCAGTATTTT.

The rearrangement joins TRBV5-5 to TRBJ2-1; tentatively, D is TRBD2 (6 bases). With 4 bases removed from V and 9 bases from J, the gap between germline ends came to 17 bases. The germline gives CDR1 SGHKS, CDR2 YYEKEE (reference sequence). The CDR3 spans 14 residues. In nucleotides, the CDR3 is TGTGCCAGCAGCCCTTACGGAGGGGAGGTTGAGCAGTTCTTC. Translated, it gives CASSPYGGEVEQFF.

This clone appeared a few times. This rearrangement joins TRBV6-5 to TRBJ1-5; D might be TRBD1 (5 bases). The CDR3 consists of 13 residues. The ends were cut back, 4 bases at V and 7 bases at J, with 11 bases in the middle. The germline gives CDR1 MNHEY, CDR2 SVGAGI. This CDR3 is CASSSQGYQPQHF. The CDR3 DNA is TGTGCCAGCAGTTCCCAGGGTTACCAGCCCCAGCATTTT.

The gene calls are TRBV4-2 and TRBJ2-1; D unclear. The germline CDR1 and CDR2 sequences are LGHNA and YNFKEQ. Trimming removed 0 bases from V and 4 bases from J, with 4 bases in between. This CDR3 comprises 13 residues. CDR3 region: CASSQDIYNEQFF. In DNA, the CDR3 is TGTGCCAGCAGCCAAGACATTTACAATGAGCAGTTCTTC.

The chain links TRBV19 to TRBJ2-7, with D unresolved. The germline CDR1 and CDR2 sequences are LNHDA and SQIVND (reference sequence). The CDR3 loop spans 14 amino acids. V shed 1 base and J shed 3 bases, with 10 bases lying between them. CDR3 region: CASSIGPLYYEQYF. DNA for the CDR3: TGTGCCAGTAGTATAGGGCCACTGTACTACGAGCAGTACTTC.

The V and J genes are TRBV19 and TRBJ2-1; 9 bases fit TRBD2. In germline, CDR1 is LNHDA, CDR2 SQIVND (reference sequence). This CDR3 comprises 13 residues. V gave up 6 bases and J gave up 7 bases; unmatched junction bases: 4. The CDR3 loop reads CASRPSGINEQFF. The CDR3 DNA sequence: TGTGCCAGTAGGCCTAGCGGGATAAATGAGCAGTTCTTC.

This chain joins TRBV9 and TRBJ1-1; D is perhaps TRBD1 (5 bases). Trimming left V 0 bases short and J 6 bases short, with 12 bases between. CDR3 length equals 14 residues. Germline loops: CDR1 SGDLS, CDR2 YYNGEE. The DNA of the CDR3 is TGTGCCAGCAGCGTAGGTACAGGAATGGCTGAAGCTTTCTTT. The encoded protein is CASSVGTGMAEAFF.

The J gene is TRBJ2-7, the V gene TRBV7-8, with D possibly matching TRBD1 (7 bases). The CDR3 contains 13 residues. Looked up from germline, CDR1 is SGHVS and CDR2 is FQNEAQ. Trimming left V 5 bases short and J 6 bases short, with 14 bases between. DNA of the CDR3: TGTGCCAGCAGCCCCCGACAGGGAGGCGAGCAGTACTTC. It is translated as CASSPRQGGEQYF.

The gene calls are TRBV6-2 or TRBV6-3 and TRBJ2-7; possibly TRBD2 for D (6 bases). CDR3 length: 16 amino acids. Germline V gene lookup returns CDR1 MNHEY and CDR2 SVGEGT. V was clipped by 6 bases and J by 3 bases, with 21 bases between them. The CDR3 loop is CASSPTRRVGFYEQYF. The CDR3 DNA reads TGTGCCAGCAGCCCCACCAGGAGGGTCGGCTTCTACGAGCAGTACTTC.